The next 3 T cell receptor beta chains were all read from a single sample in a study of blood T cell repertoires in COVID-19. The data were produced by immunoSEQ multiplex PCR, yet TCRdb's version contains in-frame clones alone and is incomplete. The repertoire holds over 150,000 clones, with about 87% as singletons. Sequenced: peripheral blood. The receptors come from a woman aged 55-69 years who had recovered from COVID-19.

The V call is TRBV5-1, the J call TRBJ2-1; 12 bases are shared with TRBD1. V trimming: 2 bases; J trimming: 4 bases; junction bases outside the gene matches: 4. The V gene's germline CDR1 is SGHRS and CDR2 YFSETQ. This CDR3 is 16 amino acids long. CDR3 region: CASSFAGQGAYNEQFF. CDR3 nucleotides: TGCGCCAGCAGCTTTGCGGGACAGGGGGCATACAATGAGCAGTTCTTC.

This chain connects TRBV27 to TRBJ1-5, with a weak D call TRBD1 (6 bases). Trimming took 6 bases from V and 0 from J, leaving 9 bases between them. This CDR3 region has 14 residues. Germline V gene data show CDR1 as MNHEY and CDR2 as SMNVEV (reference sequence). This CDR3 is CASRNRASNQPQHF. CDR3 sequence (DNA): TGTGCCAGCAGAAACAGGGCTAGCAATCAGCCCCAGCATTTT.

The chain carries TRBV28 and TRBJ2-7; D ambiguous. The CDR3 totals 11 residues. Germline assignment: CDR1 MDHEN and CDR2 SYDVKM. The V end lost 3 bases, the J end lost 3 bases, and 3 bases lay between the germline ends. CDR3 sequence (DNA): TGTGCCAGCAGTTTTAACTACGAGCAGTACTTC. It yields the protein CASSFNYEQYF.